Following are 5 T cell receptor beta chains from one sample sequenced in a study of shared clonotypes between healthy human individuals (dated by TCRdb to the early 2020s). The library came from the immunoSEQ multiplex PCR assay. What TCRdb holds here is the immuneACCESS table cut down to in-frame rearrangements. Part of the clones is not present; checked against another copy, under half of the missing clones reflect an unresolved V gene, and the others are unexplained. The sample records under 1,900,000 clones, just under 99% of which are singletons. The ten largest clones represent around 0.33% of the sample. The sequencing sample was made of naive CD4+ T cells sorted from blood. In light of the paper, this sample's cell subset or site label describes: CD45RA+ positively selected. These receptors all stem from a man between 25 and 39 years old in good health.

CDR3 sequence (DNA): TGTGCCAGCAGTTACGGTCAGGGGCTAATTGGCTACACCTTC. Amino acids: CASSYGQGLIGYTF. This chain links TRBV6-5 with TRBJ1-2, with a tentative D call TRBD1 (6 bases). The CDR3 length is 14 residues. Germline V gives CDR1 MNHEY, CDR2 SVGAGI. The ends were cut back, 2 bases at V and 7 bases at J, with 14 bases in the middle.

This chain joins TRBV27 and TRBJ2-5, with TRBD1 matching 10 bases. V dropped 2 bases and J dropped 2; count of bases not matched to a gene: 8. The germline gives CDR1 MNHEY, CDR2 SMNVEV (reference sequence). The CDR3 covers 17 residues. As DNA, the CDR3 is TGTGCCAGCAGTTTAACTGGGACAGGGGATTCACAAGAGACCCAGTACTTC. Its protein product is CASSLTGTGDSQETQYF.

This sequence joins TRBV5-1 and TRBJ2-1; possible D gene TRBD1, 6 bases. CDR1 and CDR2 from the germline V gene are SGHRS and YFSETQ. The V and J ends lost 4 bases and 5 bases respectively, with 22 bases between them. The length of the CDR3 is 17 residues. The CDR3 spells CASSQGPGPLPHNEQFF. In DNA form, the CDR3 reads TGCGCCAGCAGCCAGGGGCCGGGGCCCCTCCCCCACAATGAGCAGTTCTTC.

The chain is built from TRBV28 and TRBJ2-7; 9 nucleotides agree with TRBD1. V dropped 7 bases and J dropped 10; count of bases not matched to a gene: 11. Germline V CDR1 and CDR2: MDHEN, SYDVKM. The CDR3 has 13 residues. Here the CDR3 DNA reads TGTGCCAGCATCCCGACAGGGGGATTTAATCAGTACTTC. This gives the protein CASIPTGGFNQYF.

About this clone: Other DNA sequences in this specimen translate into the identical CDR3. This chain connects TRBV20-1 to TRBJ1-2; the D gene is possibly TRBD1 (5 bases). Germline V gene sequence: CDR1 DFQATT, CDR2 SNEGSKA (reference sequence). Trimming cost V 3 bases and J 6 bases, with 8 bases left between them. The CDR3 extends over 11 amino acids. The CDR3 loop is CSASRADGYTF. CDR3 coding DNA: TGCAGTGCTAGCAGGGCGGATGGCTACACCTTC.